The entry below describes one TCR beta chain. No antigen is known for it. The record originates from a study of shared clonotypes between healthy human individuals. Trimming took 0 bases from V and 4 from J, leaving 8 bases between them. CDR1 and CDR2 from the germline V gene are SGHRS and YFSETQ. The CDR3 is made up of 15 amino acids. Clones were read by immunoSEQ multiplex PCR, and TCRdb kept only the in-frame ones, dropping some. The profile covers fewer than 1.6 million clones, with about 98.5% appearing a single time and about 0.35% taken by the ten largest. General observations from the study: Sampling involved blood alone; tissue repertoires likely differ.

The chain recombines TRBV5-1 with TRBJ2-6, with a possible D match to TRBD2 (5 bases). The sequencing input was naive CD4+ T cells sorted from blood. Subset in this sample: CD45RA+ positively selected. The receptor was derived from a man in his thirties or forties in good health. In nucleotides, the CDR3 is TGCGCCAGCAGCTTGGCGGGGTTAGGGGCCAACGTCCTGACTTTC. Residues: CASSLAGLGANVLTF.